These 2 T cell receptor beta chains were all obtained from the same sample, sequenced in a study of PD-L1 blockade in urothelial cancer. Only in-frame clones appear in the TCRdb table, and some are missing; sequencing was by immunoSEQ multiplex PCR. The table records more than 45,000 clones, over 75% of them present only once. Material: PBMCs, obtained around atezolizumab (anti-PD-L1) treatment. The source is a man in his sixties or seventies with urothelial cancer.

In this sample, this clone turned up a few times. The chain joins TRBV2 to TRBJ2-1, with D possibly being TRBD2 (6 bases). There are 14 residues in the CDR3. Germline-derived CDR1 and CDR2 are SNHLY and FYNNEI. Trimming pared 4 bases from V and 6 bases from J, leaving 13 bases between. As DNA, the CDR3 is TGTGCCAGCAGTGGGGGCGGGGCGCGCAATGAGCAGTTCTTC. This codes for CASSGGGARNEQFF.

The genes are TRBV5-1 and TRBJ1-2, with 7 positions matching TRBD1. The CDR3 contains 16 residues. CDR1 is SGHRS and CDR2 is YFSETQ in the germline V gene. V dropped 2 bases and J dropped 2; count of bases not matched to a gene: 9. CDR3 sequence (DNA): TGCGCCAGCAGCTTTGTAGGGGGCAACTCAAACTATGGCTACACCTTC. This encodes CASSFVGGNSNYGYTF.